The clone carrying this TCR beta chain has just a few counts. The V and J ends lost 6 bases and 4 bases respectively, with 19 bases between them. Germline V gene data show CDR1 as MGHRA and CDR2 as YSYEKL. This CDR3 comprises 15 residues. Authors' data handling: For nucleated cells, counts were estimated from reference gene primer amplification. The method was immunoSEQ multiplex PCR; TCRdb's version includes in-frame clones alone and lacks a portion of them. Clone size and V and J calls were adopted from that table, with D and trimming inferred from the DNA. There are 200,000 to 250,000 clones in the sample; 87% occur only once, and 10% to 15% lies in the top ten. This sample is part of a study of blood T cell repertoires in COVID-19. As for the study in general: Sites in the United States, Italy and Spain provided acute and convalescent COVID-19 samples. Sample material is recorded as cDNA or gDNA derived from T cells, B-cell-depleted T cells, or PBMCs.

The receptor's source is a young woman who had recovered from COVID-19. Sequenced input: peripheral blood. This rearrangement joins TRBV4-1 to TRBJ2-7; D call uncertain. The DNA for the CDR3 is TGCGCCAGCAGTCTATCGGCCGGCGACTCGTACGAGCAGTACTTC. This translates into CASSLSAGDSYEQYF.